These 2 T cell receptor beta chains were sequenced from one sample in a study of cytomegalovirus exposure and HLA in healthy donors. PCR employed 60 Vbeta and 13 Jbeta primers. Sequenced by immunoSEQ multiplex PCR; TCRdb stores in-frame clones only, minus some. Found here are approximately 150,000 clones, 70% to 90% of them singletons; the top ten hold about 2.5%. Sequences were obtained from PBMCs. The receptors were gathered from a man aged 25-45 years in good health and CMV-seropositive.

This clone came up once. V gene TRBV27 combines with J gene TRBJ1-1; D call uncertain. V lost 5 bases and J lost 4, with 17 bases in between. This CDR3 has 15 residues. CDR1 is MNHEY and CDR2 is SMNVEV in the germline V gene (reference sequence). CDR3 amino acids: CASSPRGGRSTEAFF. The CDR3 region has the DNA TGTGCCAGCAGTCCTCGTGGAGGGAGAAGCACTGAAGCTTTCTTT.

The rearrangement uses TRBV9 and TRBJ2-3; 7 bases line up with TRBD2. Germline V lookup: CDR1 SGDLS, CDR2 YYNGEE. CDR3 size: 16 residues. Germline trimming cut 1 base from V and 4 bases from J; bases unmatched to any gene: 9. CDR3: CASSVLGGSGSDTQYF. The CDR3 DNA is TGTGCCAGCAGCGTACTCGGCGGGAGTGGGTCAGATACGCAGTATTTT.